This T cell receptor beta chain was identified during a study of blood T cells in healthy people across ages. Trimming stripped 1 base from V and 1 base from J, with 9 bases between. Per germline, CDR1 SQVTM and CDR2 ANQGSEA. This CDR3 has 14 amino acids. Study results and limitations: Higher diversity and more naive CD4+ cells were features of long-lived donors, compared to aged donors.

Primers used in a second PCR of about 6 to 11 cycles were a sample-barcoded 5' primer and a J-beta primer mix. TCRdb ran MiXCR on the 5' RACE reads and lists one entry per CDR3 protein. The profile shows more than 450,000 distinct CDR3 sequences, about 25% of them singletons. This clonotype has just a few counts. Its antigen is undetermined. These same records also appear under a second study, on T cells of mothers and their children.

The TCR was taken from a boy between 2 and 10 years old in good health. The chain combines TRBV29-1 with TRBJ2-3; perhaps TRBD1 as D (6 bases). Source material: blood. For the CDR3, the DNA is TGCAGCGTTGAAGGGGCAGGGGGCACAGATACGCAGTATTTT. This sequence encodes CSVEGAGGTDTQYF.